Below, 30 T cell receptor beta chains from the same sample are listed, as sequenced in a study of T-cell reconstitution after alpha-beta-depleted transplantation in children (dated by TCRdb to about 2016). Libraries came from PCR. The sequencing machine was an Illumina HiSeq 2500. TCR libraries were prepared with molecular barcoding, using unique molecular identifiers to normalize TCRbeta repertoire quantification. TCRdb trimmed public reads at Q25 via fastp, called clones via MiXCR and kept in-frame beta chains. One record per CDR3 amino acid sequence lists the most common genes and DNA. This sample has 200,000 to 250,000 distinct CDR3 sequences in its table, and around 12% of those were observed once. The ten most abundant clones make up around 2.5% of the sample. Material: PBMCs from the stem cell graft donor, obtained from the stem cell graft. The receptors shown here come from a human donor who donated a stem cell graft to a child with acute lymphoblastic leukemia.

There are many counts of this clonotype. V usage is TRBV5-6 and J usage is TRBJ1-5; the D gene is possibly TRBD1 (6 bases). Germline values: CDR1 SGHDT, CDR2 YYEEEE. CDR3 length: 16 amino acids. The germline V and J ends were trimmed by 2 bases and 0 bases, with 12 bases remaining between them. The CDR3: CASSFKGGRSNQPQHF. The CDR3 DNA sequence: TGTGCCAGCAGCTTCAAGGGGGGGCGTAGCAATCAGCCCCAGCATTTT.

On this clonotype itself: A clone one base away is much larger, so this may be a read error. The chain uses TRBV6-1 and TRBJ2-3; 8 bases fit TRBD2. Germline loops: CDR1 MNHNS, CDR2 SASEGT. The CDR3 has 13 amino acids. V lost 6 bases to trimming and J lost 5 bases; unmatched junction nucleotides: 4. CDR3 protein: CASSFGRVDTQYF. The CDR3 nucleotides read TGTGCCAGCAGCTTCGGGAGGGTAGATACGCAGTATTTT.

This clonotype was counted ten times or more. This sequence joins TRBV7-6 and TRBJ2-6, with a possible D match to TRBD1 (6 bases). Germline CDR1 reads SGHVS; CDR2 reads FNYEAQ. This CDR3 has 18 amino acids. V shed 4 bases and J shed 0 bases, with 16 bases lying between them. CDR3: CASSSRGGIYSGANVLTF. CDR3 DNA sequence: TGTGCCAGCAGCTCGAGAGGGGGTATCTACTCTGGGGCCAACGTCCTGACTTTC.

The chain uses TRBV5-1 and TRBJ1-6; D might be TRBD1 (5 bases). Deletions cut 2 bases from V and 10 bases from J, with 13 bases between. CDR1 and CDR2 from the germline V gene are SGHRS and YFSETQ. This CDR3 contains 14 residues. CDR3 coding DNA: TGCGCCAGCAGCTTCGAGCCGACAGACTCACCCCTCCACTTT. This translates into CASSFEPTDSPLHF. Using reference TRBV5-1 and TRBJ1-6 for the parts outside the CDR3, the full variable domain is KAGVTQTPRYLIKTRGQQVTLSCSPISGHRSVSWYQQTPGQGLQFLFEYFSETQRNKGNFPGRFSGRQFSNSRSEMNVSTLELGDSALYLCASSFEPTDSPLHFGNGTRLTVT.

For this clonotype: Since a much larger clone is just one base distant, this may be a read error. The rearrangement joins TRBV29-1 to TRBJ2-7; possibly TRBD1 for D (6 bases). This CDR3 is built from 14 residues. CDR1 SQVTM and CDR2 ANQGSEA come from the germline V gene. CDR3 in amino acids: CSVAGHGPPYGQYF. CDR3 bases: TGCAGCGTTGCGGGACATGGGCCGCCGTACGGGCAGTACTTC.

This clonotype was observed many times. The chain recombines TRBV27 with TRBJ2-7, with 8 bases that match TRBD1. Germline V gene sequence: CDR1 MNHEY, CDR2 SMNVEV (reference sequence). J lost 5 bases, V lost 5 bases, and 8 bases had no gene match. The CDR3 consists of 14 residues. DNA of the CDR3: TGTGCCAGCAGTCAAGGACAGGGCCGACACGAGCAGTACTTC. Protein sequence: CASSQGQGRHEQYF.

This clonotype was seen many times. This chain links TRBV7-2 with TRBJ2-3; TRBD2 matches 12 bases. In germline, CDR1 is SGHTA, CDR2 FQGNSA. V was clipped by 1 base and J by 4 bases; unmatched bases: 3. There are 16 residues in the CDR3. The CDR3: CASSLGLAGVSDTQYF. CDR3 in DNA: TGTGCCAGCAGCTTAGGACTAGCGGGGGTTTCAGATACGCAGTATTTT.

At least ten counts were recorded for this clonotype. The chain is built from TRBV7-2 and TRBJ2-5; perhaps TRBD2 as D (6 bases). Germline CDR1 SGHTA, CDR2 FQGNSA. The CDR3 is made up of 13 amino acids. Deletions cut 1 base from V and 6 bases from J, with 9 bases between. Here the CDR3 DNA reads TGTGCCAGCAGCTTAGAGGAGGGGAAGACCCAGTACTTC. It yields the protein CASSLEEGKTQYF.

This clonotype has a count of ten or more. The chain couples TRBV4-3 to TRBJ1-2; weak D call: TRBD1 (5 bases). With 0 bases removed from V and 8 bases from J, the gap between germline ends came to 10 bases. This CDR3 contains 13 residues. Germline loops: CDR1 LGHNA, CDR2 YSLEER. The CDR3 DNA reads as TGCGCCAGCAGCCAAGAGAGGGGAGTCGGCTACACCTTC. It specifies CASSQERGVGYTF.

This clonotype was observed at least ten times. CDR3 residues: CSARDGRAMLKETQYF. The CDR3 DNA reads TGCAGTGCTAGAGACGGCAGGGCAATGCTCAAAGAGACCCAGTACTTC. V and J are TRBV20-1 and TRBJ2-5; maybe TRBD1 (5 bases). The CDR3 loop spans 16 amino acids. Looked up from germline, CDR1 is DFQATT and CDR2 is SNEGSKA (reference sequence). V was clipped by 0 bases and J by 3 bases, with 17 bases between them.

This clonotype was seen many times. The chain joins TRBV9 to TRBJ2-1; D gene uncertain. V was shortened by 10 bases and J by 0 bases, with 8 bases between the two germline ends. Germline-derived CDR1 and CDR2 are SGDLS and YYNGEE. The CDR3 spans 12 residues. CDR3 sequence reads: CAAPSSYNEQFF. The CDR3, as DNA: TGTGCCGCCCCGAGCTCCTACAATGAGCAGTTCTTC. The full variable domain, its missing parts supplied by reference TRBV9 and TRBJ2-1, is DSGVTQTPKHLITATGQRVTLRCSPRSGDLSVYWYQQSLDQGLQFLIQYYNGEERAKGNILERFSAQQFPDLHSELNLSSLELGDSALYFCAAPSSYNEQFFGPGTRLTVL.

This clonotype was seen at least ten times. The chain carries TRBV6-5 and TRBJ2-3; D is unresolved. The germline V gene has CDR1 MNHEY and CDR2 SVGAGI. This CDR3 region has 15 residues. The V end lost 8 bases, the J end lost 1 base, and 16 bases lay between the germline ends. Written as DNA, the CDR3 is TGTGCCAGCTCGCGCTTAGGCCAACGCACAGATACGCAGTATTTT. This gives the protein CASSRLGQRTDTQYF.

This clonotype was picked up many times. The CDR3 spells CASSSRPGRPDTQYF. In DNA, the CDR3 is TGTGCCAGCAGTTCCCGGCCCGGTCGCCCAGATACGCAGTATTTT. The chain links TRBV27 to TRBJ2-3; unclear D gene. CDR3 length: 15 amino acids. Trimming stripped 4 bases from V and 4 bases from J, with 15 bases between. The germline CDR1 and CDR2 sequences are MNHEY and SMNVEV (reference sequence).

This clonotype was detected ten times or more. The chain links TRBV9 to TRBJ2-1; 11 nucleotides line up with TRBD2. After removal of 4 bases from V and 7 bases from J, the junction contained 7 bases not matched to a gene. This CDR3 has 15 amino acids. In germline, CDR1 is SGDLS, CDR2 YYNGEE. The CDR3 here is CASSPRSGGGNEQFF. The CDR3 nucleotides read TGTGCCAGCAGCCCTCGTAGCGGGGGGGGTAATGAGCAGTTCTTC.

This clonotype has at least ten counts. J is TRBJ2-2 and V is TRBV10-3; D is undetermined. In germline, CDR1 is ENHRY, CDR2 SYGVKD. Trimming stripped 6 bases from V and 0 bases from J, with 5 bases between. The CDR3 is 13 residues long. The CDR3 bases are TGTGCCATCAGGGGTACGAACACCGGGGAGCTGTTTTTT. This codes for CAIRGTNTGELFF.

There are many counts of this clonotype. Here the CDR3 DNA reads TGTGCCATCAGTGAGTCTGAGACAGGGGTCTACGAGCAGTACTTC. Amino acid sequence: CAISESETGVYEQYF. The V gene is TRBV10-3, the J gene TRBJ2-7; 8 positions agree with TRBD1. V lost 0 bases, J lost 3 bases, and 4 bases stayed unmatched. Germline assignment: CDR1 ENHRY and CDR2 SYGVKD. CDR3 length: 15 residues.

A word on this clonotype: A much larger clone differs from this one at a single base, so this may be a read error. The chain couples TRBV5-5 to TRBJ1-4, with D possibly being TRBD1 (6 bases). CDR1 is SGHKS, CDR2 YYEKEE, per germline (reference sequence). The CDR3 is 15 amino acids. The CDR3 region has the DNA TGTGCCTGCAGATTCATAGGACAGAGTGATGAAAAACTGTTTTTT. It translates to CACRFIGQSDEKLFF.

This clonotype was recorded many times. The chain has TRBV12-3 or TRBV12-4 and TRBJ2-7; 14 bases agree with TRBD2. Trimming removed 6 bases from V and 0 bases from J; junction bases left unmatched: 10. The CDR3 contains 18 residues. This CDR3 reads CASSPGLAGASSSYEQYF. In DNA, the CDR3 is TGTGCCAGCAGCCCGGGACTAGCGGGGGCCTCGAGCTCCTACGAGCAGTACTTC.

This clonotype was seen at least ten times. V is TRBV18 and J is TRBJ2-7; maybe TRBD2 (6 bases). V shed 3 bases and J shed 2 bases, with 17 bases lying between them. The CDR3 runs 16 residues. CDR1 is KGHSH, CDR2 LQKENI, per germline. CDR3 DNA: TGTGCCAGCTCACCTTTTCGCGGGACCGCCACCTACGAGCAGTACTTC. It encodes CASSPFRGTATYEQYF. The variable domain in full, with the rest retrieved from reference TRBV18 and TRBJ2-7, is NAGVMQNPRHLVRRRGQEARLRCSPMKGHSHVYWYRQLPEEGLKFMVYLQKENIIDESGMPKERFSAEFPKEGPSILRIQQVVRGDSAAYFCASSPFRGTATYEQYFGPGTRLTVT.

This clonotype has a count of ten or more. CDR3 nucleotides: TGTGCCAGCAGCCGGACACGTGGTGAGCAGTTCTTC. It codes for CASSRTRGEQFF. The chain recombines TRBV13 with TRBJ2-1, with D possibly being TRBD1 (5 bases). This CDR3 is 12 amino acids long. Germline values: CDR1 PRHDT, CDR2 FYEKMQ (reference sequence). Trimming took off 5 bases at V and 9 bases at J, with 11 bases between the two ends.

Many counts were recorded for this clonotype. The V call is TRBV7-3, the J call TRBJ2-1, with TRBD2 matching over 7 bases. The CDR3 runs to 17 residues. Germline CDR1 is SGHTA and CDR2 is FQGTGA. After removal of 3 bases from V and 3 bases from J, the junction contained 11 bases not matched to a gene. Here the CDR3 DNA reads TGTGCCAGCAGCTTCAACCCCAGGACTAGATACTACAATGAGCAGTTCTTC. Translation: CASSFNPRTRYYNEQFF.

This clonotype was recorded at least ten times. The chain carries TRBV19 and TRBJ2-3; D is possibly TRBD1 (6 bases). Deletions cut 5 bases from V and 2 bases from J, with 14 bases between. The length of the CDR3 is 15 residues. Germline V gene data show CDR1 as LNHDA and CDR2 as SQIVND (reference sequence). The chain's CDR3 is CASSVTGTLTDTQYF. The CDR3 DNA is TGTGCCAGTAGTGTTACAGGGACACTCACAGATACGCAGTATTTT.

This clonotype was found many times. J is TRBJ1-1 and V is TRBV29-1, with TRBD1 as a possible D gene (6 bases). The CDR3 covers 12 residues. From germline, CDR1 is SQVTM and CDR2 ANQGSEA. Trimming removed 8 bases from V and 3 bases from J, with 13 bases in between. The CDR3 sequence is CSYEGGYTEAFF. The CDR3 coding sequence is TGCAGCTATGAGGGGGGGTACACTGAAGCTTTCTTT.

This clonotype was recorded many times. The chain couples TRBV7-2 to TRBJ2-1; 7 positions agree with TRBD2. The junction had 7 bases not matched to a gene; V was cut back by 4 bases and J by 1 base. The CDR3 has 16 residues. The germline gives CDR1 SGHTA, CDR2 FQGNSA. The CDR3 bases are TGTGCCAGCAGCTCCCCGCGGGGGAGGTCCTACAATGAGCAGTTCTTC. This sequence encodes CASSSPRGRSYNEQFF.

The sample holds many counts of this clonotype. V and J are TRBV28 and TRBJ2-7, with D uncertain. The CDR3 has 16 residues. Germline lookup yields CDR1 MDHEN and CDR2 SYDVKM. Trimming took 4 bases from V and 1 from J, leaving 17 bases between them. The DNA for the CDR3 is TGTGCCAGCAGTTCGCGGTGGAACGCAGAATCCTACGAGCAGTACTTC. This sequence encodes CASSSRWNAESYEQYF.

The CDR3 sequence: CSARDKGRTSPSNEKLFF. The CDR3 nucleotides read TGCAGTGCTAGAGATAAGGGTAGGACGTCGCCATCTAATGAAAAACTGTTTTTT. The chain recombines TRBV20-1 with TRBJ1-4, with D unresolved. Germline V gene lookup returns CDR1 DFQATT and CDR2 SNEGSKA (reference sequence). The CDR3 length is 18 residues. V was trimmed by 0 bases and J by 3 bases, leaving 20 bases between them.

This clonotype was counted at least ten times. The gene calls are TRBV10-3 and TRBJ1-4, with D perhaps matching TRBD1 (6 bases). The CDR3 covers 15 residues. Trimming cost V 3 bases and J 2 bases, with 10 bases left between them. CDR1 and CDR2 (germline): ENHRY, SYGVKD. CDR3 protein: CAISDSGDTNEKLFF. DNA for the CDR3: TGTGCCATCAGTGACTCAGGGGATACTAATGAAAAACTGTTTTTT.

In its sample, this clonotype was seen many times. The gene calls are TRBV6-1 and TRBJ2-3, with D uncertain. Trimming removed 7 bases from V and 5 bases from J, with 13 bases in between. The CDR3 is 13 residues long. Germline assignment: CDR1 MNHNS and CDR2 SASEGT. In nucleotides, the CDR3 is TGTGCCAGCAATCTTTGGGTTATAGATACGCAGTATTTT. As protein: CASNLWVIDTQYF.

This clonotype has ten or more counts. This rearrangement joins TRBV3-1 to TRBJ1-1; TRBD1 aligns across 9 bases. Germline loops: CDR1 LGHDT, CDR2 YNNKEL (reference sequence). V lost 5 bases to trimming and J lost 4 bases; unmatched junction nucleotides: 2. This CDR3 comprises 13 residues. CDR3 DNA: TGTGCCAGCAGCAGGGACAGGGCCACTGAAGCTTTCTTT. It codes for CASSRDRATEAFF.

Of note for this clonotype: Possible read error: a much larger clone is one base away. The chain employs TRBV28 and TRBJ2-7; perhaps TRBD2 as D (6 bases). This CDR3 spans 18 amino acids. The V gene's germline CDR1 is MDHEN and CDR2 SYDVKM. The CDR3 is CASSSYIRRDSTSSEQYF. The CDR3, as DNA: TGTGCCAGCAGTTCTTACATCCGCCGGGACTCCACTTCCTCCGAGCAGTACTTC. The full variable domain, completed using reference TRBV28 and TRBJ2-7, is DVKVTQSSRYLVKRTGEKVFLECVQDMDHENMFWYRQDPGLGLRLIYFSYDVKMKEKGDIPEGYSVSREKKERFSLILESASTNQTSMYLCASSSYIRRDSTSSEQYFGPGTRLTVT.